This TCR beta chain was sequenced in a study of blood T cells in healthy people across ages. Each sample provided at least 5.5 micrograms of extracted total RNA. Using a J-beta primer mix together with a sample-barcoded 5' primer, a second PCR was run for about 7 to 12 cycles. A tag from a template-switch adaptor with 12 random nucleotides marked each cDNA molecule. TCRdb independently ran MiXCR on the 5' RACE reads; one entry per CDR3 protein. The sample contains about 780,000 distinct CDR3 sequences, about half of which appear only once. The CDR3 is made up of 13 amino acids. Germline V CDR1 and CDR2: SGHTA, FQGNSA. With 8 bases clipped from V and 6 bases from J, the junction kept 7 bases outside the gene matches.

V usage is TRBV7-2 and J usage is TRBJ2-4; 7 bases match TRBD1. This sequence was found in a man older than 75 in good health. The sequenced material came from blood. The CDR3 sequence is CASGPGQLNIQYF. DNA of the CDR3: TGTGCCAGCGGCCCGGGACAGTTAAACATTCAGTACTTC.